This T cell receptor (beta chain) was identified in a study of T cell changes during pregnancy in multiple sclerosis. Within the sample, this clone is medium-sized. Germline CDR1 is MNHNS and CDR2 is SASEGT. V shed 1 base, J shed 1 base, and the junction held 0 bases outside the gene matches. This CDR3 is built from 15 residues. The data were produced by immunoSEQ multiplex PCR, yet TCRdb's version contains in-frame clones alone and is incomplete. This table has more than 65,000 clones, around 93% appearing once. The chain carries TRBV6-1 and TRBJ2-1, with 8 bases that match TRBD2. Material: peripheral blood, obtained in the first trimester of pregnancy. The sequence was collected from a female donor with multiple sclerosis, enrolled in a pregnancy study. The CDR3 DNA follows: TGTGCCAGCAGTGAAGTAGCGGGGTCCTACAATGAGCAGTTCTTC. This encodes CASSEVAGSYNEQFF.